The TCR beta chain under discussion was sequenced for a study of blood T cell repertoires in COVID-19. The CDR3 consists of 15 residues. V lost 4 bases, J lost 8 bases, and 7 bases stayed unmatched. The germline V gene has CDR1 GTSNPN and CDR2 SVGIG (reference sequence). Generated by immunoSEQ multiplex PCR, the TCRdb table keeps only in-frame clones and is missing some. The profile shows about 40,000 clones, about 90% of them singletons. The sample comprised peripheral blood. The receptor comes from a man aged 60-69 years with COVID-19, enrolled during active disease. The genes are TRBV30 and TRBJ2-1; 14 bases are a match to TRBD2. This CDR3 reads CAWTPGLAGVDEQFF. The DNA of the CDR3 is TGTGCCTGGACCCCGGGACTAGCGGGAGTCGATGAGCAGTTCTTC.